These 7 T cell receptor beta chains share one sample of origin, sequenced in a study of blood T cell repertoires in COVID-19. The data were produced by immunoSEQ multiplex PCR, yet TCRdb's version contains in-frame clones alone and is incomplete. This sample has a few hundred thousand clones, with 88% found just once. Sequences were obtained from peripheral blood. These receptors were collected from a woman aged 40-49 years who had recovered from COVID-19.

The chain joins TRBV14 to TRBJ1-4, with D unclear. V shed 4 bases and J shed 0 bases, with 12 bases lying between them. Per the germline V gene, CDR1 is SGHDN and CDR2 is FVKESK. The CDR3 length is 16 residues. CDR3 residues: CASSPKRGPTNEKLFF. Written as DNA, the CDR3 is TGTGCCAGCAGCCCAAAACGCGGGCCAACTAATGAAAAACTGTTTTTT.

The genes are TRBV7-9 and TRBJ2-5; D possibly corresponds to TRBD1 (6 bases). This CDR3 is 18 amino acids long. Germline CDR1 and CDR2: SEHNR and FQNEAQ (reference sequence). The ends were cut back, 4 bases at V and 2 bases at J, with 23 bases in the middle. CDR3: CASSSGTYPKAPQETQYF. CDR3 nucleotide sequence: TGTGCCAGCAGCTCAGGGACATACCCAAAGGCGCCGCAAGAGACCCAGTACTTC.

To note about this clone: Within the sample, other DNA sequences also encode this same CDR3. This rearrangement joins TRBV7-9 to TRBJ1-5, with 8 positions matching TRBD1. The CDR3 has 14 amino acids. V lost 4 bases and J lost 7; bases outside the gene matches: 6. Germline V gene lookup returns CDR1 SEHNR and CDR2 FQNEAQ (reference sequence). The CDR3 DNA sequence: TGTGCCAGCAGCTCAGGGGGCAGGGGGCAGCCCCAGCATTTT. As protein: CASSSGGRGQPQHF.

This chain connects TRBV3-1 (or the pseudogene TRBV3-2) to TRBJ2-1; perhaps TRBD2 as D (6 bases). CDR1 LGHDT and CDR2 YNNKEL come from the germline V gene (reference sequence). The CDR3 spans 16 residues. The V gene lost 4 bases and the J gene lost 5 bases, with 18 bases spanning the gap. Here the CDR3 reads CASSPLLGGIHNEQFF. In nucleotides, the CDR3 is TGTGCCAGCAGCCCCCTGTTGGGCGGGATACACAATGAGCAGTTCTTC.

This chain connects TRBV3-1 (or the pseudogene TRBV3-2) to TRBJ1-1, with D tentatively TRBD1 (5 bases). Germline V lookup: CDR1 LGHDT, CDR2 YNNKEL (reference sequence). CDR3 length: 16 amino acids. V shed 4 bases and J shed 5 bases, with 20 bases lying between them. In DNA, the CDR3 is TGTGCCAGCAGCCCCCGCCGGCGGGGGAGTGGTACTGAAGCTTTCTTT. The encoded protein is CASSPRRRGSGTEAFF.

CDR3 nucleotides: TGTGCCAGCCCGTGGGGGCCCGGGGGGGAAGCTTTCTTT. Translation gives CASPWGPGGEAFF. The gene calls are TRBV6-6 and TRBJ1-1, with a tentative D call TRBD1 (6 bases). Trimming cost V 8 bases and J 8 bases, with 18 bases left between them. The CDR3 is 13 residues long. Germline V lookup: CDR1 MNHNY, CDR2 SVGAGI (reference sequence).

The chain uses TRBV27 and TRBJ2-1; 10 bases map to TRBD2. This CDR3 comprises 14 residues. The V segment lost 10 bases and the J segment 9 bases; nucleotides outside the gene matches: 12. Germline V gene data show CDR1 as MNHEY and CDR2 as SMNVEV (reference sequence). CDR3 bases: TGTGCCACCCGGGGGAGCGGGAGGGCCGGTGAGCAGTTCTTC. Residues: CATRGSGRAGEQFF.